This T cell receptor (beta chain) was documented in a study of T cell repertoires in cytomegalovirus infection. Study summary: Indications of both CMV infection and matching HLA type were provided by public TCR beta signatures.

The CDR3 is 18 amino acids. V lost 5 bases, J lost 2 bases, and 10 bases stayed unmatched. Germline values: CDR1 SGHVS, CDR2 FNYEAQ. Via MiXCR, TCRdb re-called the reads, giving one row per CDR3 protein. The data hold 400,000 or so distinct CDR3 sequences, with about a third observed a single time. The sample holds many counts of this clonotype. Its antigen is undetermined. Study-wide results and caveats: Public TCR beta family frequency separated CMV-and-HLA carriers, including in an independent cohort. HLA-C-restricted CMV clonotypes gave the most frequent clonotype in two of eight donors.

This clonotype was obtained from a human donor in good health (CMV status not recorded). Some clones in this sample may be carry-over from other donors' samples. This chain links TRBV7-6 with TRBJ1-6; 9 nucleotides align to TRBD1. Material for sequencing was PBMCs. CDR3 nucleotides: TGTGCCAGCAGCCGGACAGGGACAGGGAGGACCTATAATTCACCCCTCCACTTT. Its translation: CASSRTGTGRTYNSPLHF.